The 4 T cell receptor beta chains presented below share a single source sample, sequenced in a study of tumor-infiltrating lymphocytes in primary liver carcinoma. Both blood RNA, taken from unsorted whole blood, and germline DNA were extracted. cDNA specific to TCR beta was made from approximately 0.55 ug of total RNA, with a constant-region primer employed for priming. Researchers made the TCR beta libraries by running three nested multiplex PCR rounds with slightly modified ARM-PCR. Two initial PCR rounds of approximately 10 cycles each paired TRBV1-TRBV30 forward primers with a C-beta reverse primer. MiXCR was run by TCRdb on the multiplex PCR reads, yielding one entry per CDR3 protein. The sample contains over 250,000 distinct CDR3 sequences, about three fifths of which appear only once. The specimen was peripheral blood. Source of these receptors: a woman in her twenties or thirties with primary liver carcinoma and hepatitis B virus infection.

This clonotype was counted a single time. The V call is TRBV7-2, the J call TRBJ1-5; D unresolved. Germline CDR1 is SGHTA and CDR2 is FQGNSA. The CDR3 totals 15 residues. Trimming stripped 4 bases from V and 0 bases from J, with 10 bases between. The CDR3 loop reads CASSSGPASNQPQHF. As DNA, the CDR3 is TGTGCCAGCAGCTCCGGACCTGCTAGCAATCAGCCCCAGCATTTT.

The CDR3 spells CASQLTSGSGGQYF. CDR3 DNA sequence: TGTGCCAGCCAACTTACTAGCGGGAGTGGCGGGCAGTACTTC. V and J are TRBV6-2 or TRBV6-3 and TRBJ2-7, with 11 bases that match TRBD2. Germline CDR1 MNHEY, CDR2 SVGEGT. Trimming removed 8 bases from V and 9 bases from J; junction bases left unmatched: 12. CDR3 length equals 14 residues.

Turning to this clonotype: Mismatch with germline at one junction end may stem from a read error. The genes are TRBV5-5 and TRBJ2-7; no firm D call. The germline V gene has CDR1 SGHKS and CDR2 YYEKEE (reference sequence). CDR3 length: 14 residues. DNA for the CDR3: TGTGACAGCAGCTTGTTTAACAGTCTCTACAAGCAGTACTTC. Its translation: CDSSLFNSLYKQYF. The entire variable domain, with the rest obtained from reference TRBV5-5 and TRBJ2-7, is as follows: DAGVTQSPTHLIKTRGQQVTLRCSPISGHKSVSWYQQVLGQGPQFIFQYYEKEERGRGNFPDRFSARQFPNYSSELNVNALLLGDSALYLCDSSLFNSLYKQYFGPGTRLTVT.

The J gene is TRBJ2-3, the V gene TRBV6-1; D call uncertain. Germline V gene data show CDR1 as MNHNS and CDR2 as SASEGT. This CDR3 is built from 15 residues. V gave up 9 bases and J gave up 2 bases, with 18 bases separating them. CDR3 region: CARRLQAEYTDTQYF. The CDR3 nucleotides are TGTGCCAGGAGGCTCCAGGCTGAGTACACAGATACGCAGTATTTT.